Detailed here is one TCR beta chain. Its antigen is currently unknown. cDNA libraries of TCR beta carried unique molecular identifiers. TCRdb redid the calling of the PCR reads with MiXCR, one entry per CDR3 protein. The sample contains about 160,000 distinct CDR3 sequences, about 37% of which appear only once. Germline-derived CDR1 and CDR2 are LGHDT and YNNKEL (reference sequence). CDR3 length: 15 amino acids. V was shortened by 1 base and J by 1 base, with 10 bases between the two germline ends. This specimen comes from a study of post-analysis software for immune sequencing data. Study-wide results and caveats: Strong co-clustering by F measure was seen for same-batch samples. Controls had lower frequencies than patients of five TRBV segments, which included TRBV5-6, TRBV5-1 and TRBV20-1. Controls' normalized Chao1 diversity significantly exceeded that of multiple sclerosis patients.

The chain is built from TRBV3-1 and TRBJ2-5, with D tentatively TRBD2 (5 bases). The sequenced sample was blood, obtained after autologous hematopoietic stem cell transplantation. The sequence came from a girl between 5 and 17 years old with multiple sclerosis. CDR3 in DNA: TGTGCCAGCAGCCAAGCCCCGGGAACCCAAGAGACCCAGTACTTC. As protein: CASSQAPGTQETQYF.